A single sample gave rise to the 5 T cell receptor beta chains below, sequenced in a study of blood T cell repertoires in COVID-19. Using immunoSEQ multiplex PCR, the repertoire was profiled, and TCRdb retains in-frame clones only, with some absent. The sample lists fewer than 250,000 clones, 85% to 90% seen once, with roughly 12% in the top ten. The sample taken for sequencing was peripheral blood. Source of these receptors: a man aged 45-65 years with COVID-19, enrolled during active disease.

The rearrangement uses TRBV28 and TRBJ1-1; a possible D gene is TRBD1 (6 bases). V was pared by 3 bases and J by 2 bases, with 10 bases between. The CDR3 extends over 14 amino acids. Germline V gene sequence: CDR1 MDHEN, CDR2 SYDVKM. CDR3 sequence reads: CASSFGTPNTEAFF. DNA for the CDR3: TGTGCCAGCAGTTTCGGGACACCAAACACTGAAGCTTTCTTT. Using reference TRBV28 and TRBJ1-1 for the parts outside the CDR3, the full variable domain is DVKVTQSSRYLVKRTGEKVFLECVQDMDHENMFWYRQDPGLGLRLIYFSYDVKMKEKGDIPEGYSVSREKKERFSLILESASTNQTSMYLCASSFGTPNTEAFFGQGTRLTVV.

The V gene is TRBV2, the J gene TRBJ1-1; D is uncertain. V lost 0 bases and J 5 bases, leaving 16 bases between the germline ends. The CDR3 extends over 16 amino acids. Germline CDR1 SNHLY, CDR2 FYNNEI. The CDR3 coding sequence is TGTGCCAGCAGTGAAGCGCTCAGCAGGTCTGAGACTGAAGCTTTCTTT. This translates into CASSEALSRSETEAFF.

This clone was detected only a few times. In nucleotides, the CDR3 is TGTGCCAGCAGTCCAAGTCTTGCGGGGGTCTACAATGAGCAGTTCTTC. This sequence encodes CASSPSLAGVYNEQFF. This chain uses TRBV7-9 with TRBJ2-1, with TRBD2 identical over 7 bases. The germline V gene encodes CDR1 SEHNR and CDR2 FQNEAQ (reference sequence). The J segment lost 3 bases and the V segment lost 6 bases, leaving 11 bases of the junction unmatched. CDR3 length equals 16 residues.

This chain connects TRBV5-1 to TRBJ1-6, with TRBD1 matching 9 bases. Germline trimming cut 4 bases from V and 7 bases from J; bases unmatched to any gene: 15. CDR3 length: 18 residues. Germline V gene sequence: CDR1 SGHRS, CDR2 YFSETQ. This chain's CDR3 is CASSPGTGTSLFNSPLHF. CDR3 DNA sequence: TGCGCCAGCAGCCCCGGGACAGGGACCTCCCTTTTCAATTCACCCCTCCACTTT.

The rearrangement uses TRBV19 and TRBJ2-5; 7 bases are shared with TRBD2. CDR1 is LNHDA and CDR2 is SQIVND in the germline V gene (reference sequence). The CDR3 has 13 residues. V shed 5 bases, J shed 5 bases, and the junction held 5 bases outside the gene matches. The CDR3 protein is CASSPPGGETQYF. The CDR3 region has the DNA TGTGCCAGTAGTCCCCCCGGGGGGGAGACCCAGTACTTC.